The clone carrying this TCR beta chain was detected only once. The antigen is not known. The treatment here: some 20 received Ad26.COV2.S at low or high dose, single or two shots; about 5 received placebo; per-sample allocation not given. All samples were drawn on day 63, counting from the first vaccine or placebo injection. This sample was included in a study of Ad26.COV2.S vaccination and SARS-CoV-2 variants. Overall study: Participants got Ad26.COV2.S intramuscularly, once or twice 56 days apart.

Trimming took off 2 bases at V and 5 bases at J, with 15 bases between the two ends. CDR1 is LGHDT, CDR2 YNNKEL, per germline (reference sequence). The CDR3 runs 16 residues. Study observations and caveats: Following vaccination, spike-specific CD8+ and CD4+ T cell responses reportedly exhibited substantial breadth. Placebo recipients showed lower spike-specific TCR breadth than vaccinees. Estimates derived from TCR breadth and depth analyses may have underestimated total T cell responses.

The table came from immunoSEQ multiplex PCR; TCRdb's copy has only in-frame clones and leaves some out. Of roughly 510,000 clones in the sample, 87% were seen once. The rearrangement links TRBV3-1 (or the pseudogene TRBV3-2) to TRBJ2-2; possible D gene TRBD2, 6 bases. The sample here was peripheral blood, taken in a trial of Ad26.COV2.S vaccine versus placebo. The clonotype comes from a person aged 18 to 59 who received the Ad26.COV2.S COVID-19 vaccine or a placebo. This CDR3 is CASSQLSGQGTGELFF. The CDR3, as DNA: TGTGCCAGCAGCCAACTTAGCGGCCAGGGAACCGGGGAGCTGTTTTTT.